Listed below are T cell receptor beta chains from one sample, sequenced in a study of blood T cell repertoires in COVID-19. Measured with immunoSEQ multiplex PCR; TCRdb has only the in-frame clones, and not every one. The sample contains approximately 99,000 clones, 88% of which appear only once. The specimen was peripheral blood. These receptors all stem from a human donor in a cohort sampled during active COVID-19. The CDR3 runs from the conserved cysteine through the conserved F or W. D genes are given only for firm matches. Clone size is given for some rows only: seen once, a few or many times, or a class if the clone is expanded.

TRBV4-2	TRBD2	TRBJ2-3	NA	TGTGCCAGCAGCCAAACCTCTAGCGGGACGGGGGCAGATACGCAGTATTTT	CASSQTSSGTGADTQYF
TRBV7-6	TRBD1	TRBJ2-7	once	TGTGCCAGCAGCTTACAGGGGGCCTACGAGCAGTACTTC	CASSLQGAYEQYF
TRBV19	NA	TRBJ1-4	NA	TGTGCCAGTAGTGGTCGACAGGCTTCCTCCGAAAAACTGTTTTTT	CASSGRQASSEKLFF
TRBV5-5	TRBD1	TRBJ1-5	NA	TGTGCCAGCAGCAATAGGGACAGGGACAATCAGCCCCAGCATTTT	CASSNRDRDNQPQHF
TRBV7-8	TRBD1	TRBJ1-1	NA	TGTGCCAGCAGAATAGGGACAGGGGAGCGAGACACTGAAGCTTTCTTT	CASRIGTGERDTEAFF
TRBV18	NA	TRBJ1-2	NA	TGTGCCAGCTCAACGGACAGCTATGGCTACACCTTC	CASSTDSYGYTF
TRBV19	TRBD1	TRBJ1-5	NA	TGTGCCAGTTCCGGGACAGTTTATAGCAATCAGCCCCAGCATTTT	CASSGTVYSNQPQHF
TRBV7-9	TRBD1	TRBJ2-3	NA	TGTGCCAGCAGCCCCGGACAGGGCGCAGATACGCAGTATTTT	CASSPGQGADTQYF
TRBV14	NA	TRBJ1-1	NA	TGTGCCAGCAGCCAGTCGAGAGCTCCGAACACTGAAGCTTTCTTT	CASSQSRAPNTEAFF
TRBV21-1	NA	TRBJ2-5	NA	TGTGCCAGCATCCCGAAGGGACAAGGGGGCGAGACCCAGTACTTC	CASIPKGQGGETQYF
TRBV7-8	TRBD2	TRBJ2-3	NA	TGTGCCAGCAGCTTAGGGGCTAGCGGGAGGTTGTCAAGCACAGATACGCAGTATTTT	CASSLGASGRLSSTDTQYF
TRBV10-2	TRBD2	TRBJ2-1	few	TGCGCCAGCAGTGAGCCTCTCAGACTAGCGGGTAGCGATGAGCAGTTCTTC	CASSEPLRLAGSDEQFF
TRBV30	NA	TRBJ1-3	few	TGTGCCTGGAGTTCAGGGTTCGGTGGAAACACCATATATTTT	CAWSSGFGGNTIYF
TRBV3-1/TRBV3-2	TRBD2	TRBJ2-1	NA	TGTGCCAGCAGCCTGAGCGGGACGAATGAGCAGTTCTTC	CASSLSGTNEQFF
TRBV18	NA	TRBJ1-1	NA	TGTGCCAGCTCACCACTAATTGAGTCAAACACTGAAGCTTTCTTT	CASSPLIESNTEAFF
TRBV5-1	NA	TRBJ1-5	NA	TGCGCCAGCAGCCCTGGACAGCAGAATCAGCCCCAGCATTTT	CASSPGQQNQPQHF
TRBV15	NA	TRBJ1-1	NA	TGTGCCACCAGCAGGGGGGGAGGACAAAATGAAGCTTTCTTT	CATSRGGGQNEAFF
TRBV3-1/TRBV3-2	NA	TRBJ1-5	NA	TGTGCCAGCAGCCAGTTAGATCAGCCCCAGCATTTT	CASSQLDQPQHF
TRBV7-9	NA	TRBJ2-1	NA	TGTGCCAGCAGCTTAGGGACTCTAAATGAGCAGTTCTTC	CASSLGTLNEQFF
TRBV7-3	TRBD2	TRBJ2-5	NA	TGTGCCAGCAGCTTAGGAGGCGGGGGCCAAGAGACCCAGTACTTC	CASSLGGGGQETQYF
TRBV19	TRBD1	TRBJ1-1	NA	TGTGCCAGTAGCCCGGGACAGGGACACACTGAAGCTTTCTTT	CASSPGQGHTEAFF
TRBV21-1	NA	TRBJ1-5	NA	TGTGCCAGCAGCACCGCCGGGGAAGCCGATAGCAATCAGCCCCAGCATTTT	CASSTAGEADSNQPQHF
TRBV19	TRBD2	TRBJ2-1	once	TGTGCCAGTAGTATAGCAGCGGGGGGTTCCTACAATGAGCAGTTCTTC	CASSIAAGGSYNEQFF
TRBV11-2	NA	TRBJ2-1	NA	TGTGCCAGCAGCCGCGAGAAGGCAGGCTCCTACAATGAGCAGTTCTTC	CASSREKAGSYNEQFF
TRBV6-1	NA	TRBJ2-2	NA	TGTGCCAGCAGTGGCCGGAGGGGGGGCGCAGGGACCGGGGAGCTGTTTTTT	CASSGRRGGAGTGELFF
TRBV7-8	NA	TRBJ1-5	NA	TGTGCCAGCAGCTTATCCACCGGGCGGGGAAGCAATCAGCCCCAGCATTTT	CASSLSTGRGSNQPQHF
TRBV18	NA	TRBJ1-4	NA	TGTGCCAGCTCACCAGGGCAGGAAAGATATCCTAATGAAAAACTGTTTTTT	CASSPGQERYPNEKLFF
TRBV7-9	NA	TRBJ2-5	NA	TGTGCCAGCAGCTTAGTCTCGGGGGAGACCCAGTACTTC	CASSLVSGETQYF
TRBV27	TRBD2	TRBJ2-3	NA	TGTGCCAGCAGTTTGATTAGCGGGACTAGCACAGATACGCAGTATTTT	CASSLISGTSTDTQYF